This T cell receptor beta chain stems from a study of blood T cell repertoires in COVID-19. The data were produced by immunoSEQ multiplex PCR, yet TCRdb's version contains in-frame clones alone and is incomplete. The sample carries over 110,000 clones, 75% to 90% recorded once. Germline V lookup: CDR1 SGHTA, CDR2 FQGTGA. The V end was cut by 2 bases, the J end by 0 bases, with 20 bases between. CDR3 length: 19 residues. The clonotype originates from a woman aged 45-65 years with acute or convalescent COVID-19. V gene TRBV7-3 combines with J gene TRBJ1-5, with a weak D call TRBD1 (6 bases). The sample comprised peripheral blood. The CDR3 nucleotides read TGTGCCAGCAGCTTAGGCTTACGGACAGTAAACTATAGCAATCAGCCCCAGCATTTT. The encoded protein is CASSLGLRTVNYSNQPQHF. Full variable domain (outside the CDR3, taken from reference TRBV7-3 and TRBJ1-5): GAGVSQTPSNKVTEKGKYVELRCDPISGHTALYWYRQSLGQGPEFLIYFQGTGAADDSGLPNDRFFAVRPEGSVSTLKIQRTERGDSAVYLCASSLGLRTVNYSNQPQHFGDGTRLSIL.